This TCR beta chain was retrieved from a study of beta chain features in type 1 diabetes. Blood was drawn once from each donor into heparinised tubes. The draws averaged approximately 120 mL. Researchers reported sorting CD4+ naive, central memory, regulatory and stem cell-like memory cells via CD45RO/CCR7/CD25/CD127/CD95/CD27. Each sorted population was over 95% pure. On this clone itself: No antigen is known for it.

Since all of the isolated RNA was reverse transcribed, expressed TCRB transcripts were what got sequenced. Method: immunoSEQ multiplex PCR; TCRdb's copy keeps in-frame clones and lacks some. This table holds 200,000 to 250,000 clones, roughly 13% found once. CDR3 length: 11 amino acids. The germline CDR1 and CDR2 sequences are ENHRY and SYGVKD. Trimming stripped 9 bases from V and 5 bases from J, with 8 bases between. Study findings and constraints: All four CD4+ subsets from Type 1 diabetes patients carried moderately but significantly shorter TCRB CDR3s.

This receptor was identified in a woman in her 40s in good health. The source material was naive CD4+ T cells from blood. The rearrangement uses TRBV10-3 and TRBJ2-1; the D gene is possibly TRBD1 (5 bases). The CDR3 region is CAIEQDNEQFF. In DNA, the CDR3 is TGTGCCATTGAACAGGACAATGAGCAGTTCTTC.